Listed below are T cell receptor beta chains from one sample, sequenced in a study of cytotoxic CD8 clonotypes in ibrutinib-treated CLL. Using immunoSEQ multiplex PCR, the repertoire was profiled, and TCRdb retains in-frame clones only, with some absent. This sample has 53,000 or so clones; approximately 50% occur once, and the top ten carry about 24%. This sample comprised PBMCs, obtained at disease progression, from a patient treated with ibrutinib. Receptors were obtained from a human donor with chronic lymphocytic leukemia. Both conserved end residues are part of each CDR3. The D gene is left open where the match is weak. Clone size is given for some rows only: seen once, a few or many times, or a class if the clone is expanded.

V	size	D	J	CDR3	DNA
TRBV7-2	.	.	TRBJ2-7	CASSLPRGIVHEQYF	TGTGCCAGCAGCTTACCGAGGGGGATCGTCCACGAGCAGTACTTC
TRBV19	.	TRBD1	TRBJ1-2	CASSSRDRIGYGYTF	TGTGCCAGTAGTTCCCGGGACAGGATAGGCTATGGCTACACCTTC
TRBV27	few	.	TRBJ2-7	CASSRAWGPWEQYF	TGTGCCAGCAGCCGAGCTTGGGGGCCGTGGGAGCAGTACTTC
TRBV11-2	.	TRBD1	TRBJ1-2	CASSLGTGSSGYTF	TGTGCCAGCAGCTTAGGGACAGGGTCTTCTGGCTACACCTTC
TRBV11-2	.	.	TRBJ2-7	CASSLVEGYEQYF	TGTGCCAGCAGCTTAGTGGAGGGCTACGAGCAGTACTTC
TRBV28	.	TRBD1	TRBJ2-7	CASSLSSTGGSPNF	TGTGCCAGCAGCCTCTCTTCGACAGGGGGGTCGCCGAACTTC
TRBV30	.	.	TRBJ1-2	CAWRGRVYGYTF	TGTGCCTGGAGGGGGCGAGTATATGGCTACACCTTC
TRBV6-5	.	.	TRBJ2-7	CASSPPARPHEQYF	TGTGCCAGCAGCCCCCCCGCCCGGCCCCACGAGCAGTACTTC
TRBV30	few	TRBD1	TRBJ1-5	CAWSRAGGFLGSNQPQHF	TGTGCCTGGAGTCGGGCAGGGGGCTTTTTAGGGAGCAATCAGCCCCAGCATTTT
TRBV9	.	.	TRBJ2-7	CASSPTALSSYEQYF	TGTGCCAGCAGCCCGACCGCCTTGAGCTCCTACGAGCAGTACTTC